This TCR beta chain appears in the sequencing data of a study of patients and donors after allogeneic stem cell transplantation. MiXCR, applied by TCRdb to the RT-PCR reads, yields one record per CDR3 protein. The sample carries about 960,000 distinct CDR3 sequences, roughly 18% recorded once. Sequencing was performed on blood, either unsorted or a sorted T cell fraction (not recorded which). This receptor was taken from a human donor who was either an allogeneic HSCT recipient or a stem cell or donor lymphocyte infusion donor (not recorded which). It is not recorded whose cells these are; they may come from a transplant donor.

CDR3 nucleotides: TGTGCCTGGAGACCAGGGACAAATTACTACGAGCAGTACTTC. Protein: CAWRPGTNYYEQYF. The J gene is TRBJ2-7, the V gene TRBV30; D is perhaps TRBD1 (6 bases). The germline CDR1 and CDR2 sequences are GTSNPN and SVGIG (reference sequence). V was trimmed by 3 bases and J by 3 bases, leaving 15 bases between them. This CDR3 region has 14 residues.